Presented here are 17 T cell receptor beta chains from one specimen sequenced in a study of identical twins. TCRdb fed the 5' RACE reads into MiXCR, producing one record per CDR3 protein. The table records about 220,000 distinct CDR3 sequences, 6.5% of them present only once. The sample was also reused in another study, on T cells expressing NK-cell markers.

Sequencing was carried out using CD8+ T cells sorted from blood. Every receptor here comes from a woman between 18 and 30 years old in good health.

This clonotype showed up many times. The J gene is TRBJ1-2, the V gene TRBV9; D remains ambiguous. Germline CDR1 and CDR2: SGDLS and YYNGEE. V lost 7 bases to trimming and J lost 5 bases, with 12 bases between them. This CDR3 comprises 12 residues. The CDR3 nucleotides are TGTGCCAGCGAGAGGGTTGTTTATGGCTACACCTTC. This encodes CASERVVYGYTF.

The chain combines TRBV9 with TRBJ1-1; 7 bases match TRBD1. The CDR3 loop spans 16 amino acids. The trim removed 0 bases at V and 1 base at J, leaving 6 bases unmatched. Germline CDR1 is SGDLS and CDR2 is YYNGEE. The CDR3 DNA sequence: TGTGCCAGCAGCGTAGGTACAGGGGTGGGGAACACTGAAGCTTTCTTT. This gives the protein CASSVGTGVGNTEAFF.

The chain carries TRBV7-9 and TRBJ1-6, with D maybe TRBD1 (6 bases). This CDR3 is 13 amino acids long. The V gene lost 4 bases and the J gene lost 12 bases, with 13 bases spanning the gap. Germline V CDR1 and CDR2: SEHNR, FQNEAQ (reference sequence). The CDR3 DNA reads TGTGCCAGCAGCTCCGGCGAGGGGGGACCCCTCCACTTT. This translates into CASSSGEGGPLHF.

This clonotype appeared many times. CDR3 loop: CASSQEIGSYEQYF. The CDR3 region has the DNA TGTGCCAGCAGCCAAGAAATAGGGAGCTACGAGCAGTACTTC. The chain uses TRBV4-2 and TRBJ2-7; tentative D call: TRBD2 (5 bases). The CDR3 has 14 amino acids. Trimming cost V 0 bases and J 3 bases, with 9 bases left between them. CDR1 is LGHNA and CDR2 is YNFKEQ in the germline V gene.

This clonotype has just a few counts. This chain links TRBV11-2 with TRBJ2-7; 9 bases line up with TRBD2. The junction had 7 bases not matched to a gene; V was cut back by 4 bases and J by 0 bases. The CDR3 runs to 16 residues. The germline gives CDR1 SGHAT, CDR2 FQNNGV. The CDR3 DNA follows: TGTGCCAGCAGCTATGCCAGCGGGGGGTTCTCCTACGAGCAGTACTTC. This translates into CASSYASGGFSYEQYF.

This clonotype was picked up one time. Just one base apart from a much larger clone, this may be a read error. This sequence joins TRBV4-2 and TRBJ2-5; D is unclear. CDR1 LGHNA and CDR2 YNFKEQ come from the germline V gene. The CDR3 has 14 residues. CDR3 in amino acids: CAGSQYLGQETQYF. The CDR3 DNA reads TGTGCCGGCAGCCAATATCTAGGGCAAGAGACCCAGTACTTC.

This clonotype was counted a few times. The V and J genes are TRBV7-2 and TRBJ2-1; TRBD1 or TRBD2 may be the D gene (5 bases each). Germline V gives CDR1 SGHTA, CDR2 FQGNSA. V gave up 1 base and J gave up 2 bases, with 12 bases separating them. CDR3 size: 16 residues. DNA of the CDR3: TGTGCCAGCAGCTTAGGTCGGGGCGGCCCCTACAATGAGCAGTTCTTC. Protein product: CASSLGRGGPYNEQFF. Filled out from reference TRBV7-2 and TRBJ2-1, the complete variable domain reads GAGVSQSPSNKVTEKGKDVELRCDPISGHTALYWYRQSLGQGLEFLIYFQGNSAPDKSGLPSDRFSAERTGGSVSTLTIQRTQQEDSAVYLCASSLGRGGPYNEQFFGPGTRLTVL.

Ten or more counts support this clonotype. DNA for the CDR3: TGTGCCAGCAGCTTAAGAATCAGGCTCTCAAACACTGAAGCTTTCTTT. Amino acids: CASSLRIRLSNTEAFF. The chain recombines TRBV7-8 with TRBJ1-1; the D is unclear. The CDR3 runs to 16 residues. Germline CDR1 and CDR2: SGHVS and FQNEAQ. V lost 2 bases, J lost 2 bases, and 15 bases lay in between.

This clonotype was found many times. CDR3 sequence: CASRDRSGGVAVLTF. DNA of the CDR3: TGTGCCAGCAGAGATCGTTCGGGGGGCGTTGCCGTCCTGACTTTC. The V gene is TRBV7-2, the J gene TRBJ2-6, with D possibly TRBD2 on 7 matching bases. The CDR3 sequence is 15 residues long. V was pared by 6 bases and J by 12 bases, with 21 bases between. The V gene's germline CDR1 is SGHTA and CDR2 FQGNSA.

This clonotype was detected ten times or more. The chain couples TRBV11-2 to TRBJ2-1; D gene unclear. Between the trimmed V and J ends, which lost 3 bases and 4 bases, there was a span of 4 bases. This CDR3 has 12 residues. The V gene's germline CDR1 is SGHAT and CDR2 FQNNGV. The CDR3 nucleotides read TGTGCCAGCAGCTTTGTATACAATGAGCAGTTCTTC. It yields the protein CASSFVYNEQFF.

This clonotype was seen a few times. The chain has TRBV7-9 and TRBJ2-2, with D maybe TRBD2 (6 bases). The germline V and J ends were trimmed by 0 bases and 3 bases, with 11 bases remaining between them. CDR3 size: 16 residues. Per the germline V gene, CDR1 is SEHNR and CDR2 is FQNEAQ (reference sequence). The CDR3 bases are TGTGCCAGCAGCTTAGCGCGGCGGGGTTACACCGGGGAGCTGTTTTTT. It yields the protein CASSLARRGYTGELFF.

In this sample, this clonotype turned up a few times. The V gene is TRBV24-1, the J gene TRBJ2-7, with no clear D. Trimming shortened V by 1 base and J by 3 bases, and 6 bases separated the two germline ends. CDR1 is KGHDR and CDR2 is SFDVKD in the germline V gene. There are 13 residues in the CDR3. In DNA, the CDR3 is TGTGCCACCAGTGATTTTGGGCTCTACGAGCAGTACTTC. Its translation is CATSDFGLYEQYF.

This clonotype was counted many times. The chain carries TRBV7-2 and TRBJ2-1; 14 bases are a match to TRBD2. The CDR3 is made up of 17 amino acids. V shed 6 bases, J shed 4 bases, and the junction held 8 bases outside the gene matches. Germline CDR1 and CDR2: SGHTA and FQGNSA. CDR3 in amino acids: CASSHGTSGSLYNEQFF. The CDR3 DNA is TGTGCCAGCAGTCATGGGACTAGCGGGAGTTTGTACAATGAGCAGTTCTTC.

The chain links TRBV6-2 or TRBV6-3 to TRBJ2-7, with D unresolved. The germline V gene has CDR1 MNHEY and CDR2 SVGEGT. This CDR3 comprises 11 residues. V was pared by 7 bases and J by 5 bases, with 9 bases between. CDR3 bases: TGTGCCAGCAACTTAGGTGACGAGCAGTACTTC. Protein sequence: CASNLGDEQYF.

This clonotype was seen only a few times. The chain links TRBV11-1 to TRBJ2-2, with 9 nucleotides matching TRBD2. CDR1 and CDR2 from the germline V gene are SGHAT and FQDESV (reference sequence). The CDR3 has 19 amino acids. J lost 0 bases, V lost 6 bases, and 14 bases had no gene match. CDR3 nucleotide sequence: TGTGCCAGCAGACCTACTAGCCTAGCGGGGCAAGCGAACACCGGGGAGCTGTTTTTT. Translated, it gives CASRPTSLAGQANTGELFF.

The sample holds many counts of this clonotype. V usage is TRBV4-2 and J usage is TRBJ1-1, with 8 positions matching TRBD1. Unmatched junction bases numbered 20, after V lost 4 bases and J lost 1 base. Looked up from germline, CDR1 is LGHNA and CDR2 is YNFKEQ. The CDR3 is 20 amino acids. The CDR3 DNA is TGTGCCAGCAGCCCACGGATAGTTCCAGGACAGGGTGTTGGGAACACTGAAGCTTTCTTT. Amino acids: CASSPRIVPGQGVGNTEAFF.

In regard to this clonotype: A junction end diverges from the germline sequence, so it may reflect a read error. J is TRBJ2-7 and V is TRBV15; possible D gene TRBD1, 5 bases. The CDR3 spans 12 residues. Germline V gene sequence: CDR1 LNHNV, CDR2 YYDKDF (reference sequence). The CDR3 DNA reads TGTGCCACCAGCAGGCAGGGCTACGAGCAGCACTTC. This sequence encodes CATSRQGYEQHF.